This TCR beta chain comes out of a study of identical twins. Comments on this clonotype: At one end the junction does not follow the germline gene, possibly because of a read error.

cDNA carried unique molecular identifiers, and a universal primer site was added by template switching. Via MiXCR, TCRdb re-called the 5' RACE reads, giving one row per CDR3 protein. This sample carries 1,800,000 or so distinct CDR3 sequences, less than 35% of them seen once, and the ten largest clones take less than 0.35%. Germline V gene sequence: CDR1 MGHRA, CDR2 YSYEKL. The CDR3 has 13 residues. The sample comprised cord blood. The V and J genes are TRBV4-1 and TRBJ2-3; D perhaps matches TRBD1 (5 bases). The sequence was collected from a newborn girl in good health. The CDR3 DNA is TGCGCCAGCACCAGGGTGCCGACAGATACGCGGTATTTT. Encoded protein: CASTRVPTDTRYF.